The TCR beta chain under discussion was sequenced for a study of blood T cell repertoires in COVID-19. About the research overall: PBMCs, B-cell-depleted T cells, or T cells provided the cDNA or gDNA that made up the material.

Individuals aged about 18 to 89 years were recruited from 20 to 25 US areas. Cohorts were assigned according to the clinical history that participants reported. Here immunoSEQ multiplex PCR was the method, and the copy in TCRdb shows in-frame clones only, minus some. The table has around 200,000 clones, about 87% seen once. V gave up 4 bases and J gave up 3 bases, with 15 bases separating them. The germline V gene has CDR1 LGHNA and CDR2 YSLEER. This CDR3 is 15 amino acids long. V gene TRBV4-3 combines with J gene TRBJ1-2; D may be TRBD1 (5 bases). The receptor was isolated from a woman aged 25-40 years who had recovered from COVID-19. The sample was PBMCs or T cells enriched from blood (not recorded which). The DNA for the CDR3 is TGCGCCAGCAGCCCAGGGTACAGGTTGTACTATGGCTACACCTTC. Its protein is CASSPGYRLYYGYTF.